Included here is one T cell receptor (beta chain) sequence, with context. The antigen remains undetermined. CDR1 and CDR2 (germline): MNHEY, SVGAGI. After removal of 0 bases from V and 1 base from J, the junction contained 2 bases not matched to a gene. CDR3 length: 16 amino acids. These data originate in a study of T cell responses to AZD1222 COVID-19 vaccine. Study-wide results and caveats: Samples come after the peak T cell response, not at day 14. Among the donors, most were white British and more were female, and clonal diversity was possibly underestimated.

Only in-frame clones appear in the TCRdb table, and some are missing; sequencing was by immunoSEQ multiplex PCR. The data hold tens of thousands of clones, with 90% to 95% observed a single time. This receptor was identified in an adult who received the AZD1222 COVID-19 vaccine. Sequences were derived from peripheral blood, sampled 28 days after the second AZD1222 dose. The genes are TRBV6-5 and TRBJ2-5, with TRBD1 identical over 10 bases. The CDR3 DNA sequence: TGTGCCAGCAGTTACTCGAGGACAGGGGGCCAAGAGACCCAGTACTTC. This sequence encodes CASSYSRTGGQETQYF.